This T cell receptor beta chain was identified during a study of blood T cell repertoires in COVID-19 (dated by TCRdb to about 2020). Broadly, across the study: Samples covering the acute and convalescent phases of COVID-19 were provided by collaborators in the United States, Italy and Spain. The prospective study material was composed of cDNA or gDNA derived from T cells, B-cell-depleted T cells, or PBMCs. The dataset comprised deeply sampled blood TCRbeta repertoires from subjects exposed to, actively infected with, or recovered from COVID-19. A freely available public database, intended as a resource for researchers studying the immune response to SARS-CoV-2, is where the repertoires were released. Samples were obtained from the ongoing ImmuneRACE study (first 160 participants) and from over a thousand subjects provided by 6 global collaborators. Nearly every sample came with metadata listing a de-identified subject ID, COVID-19 status, age in years and sex. HLA class I and class II types, where available, came from metadata supplied by the sample provider rather than from assay-based typing.

The immunoSEQ Assay, a bias-controlled multiplex PCR, was used to amplify TCRbeta CDR3 regions from genomic DNA. From the authors' description of their analysis: Within the assay, amplification of reference gene primers was used to estimate how many nucleated cells each sample contained. To quantify the absolute abundance of each unique TCRbeta CDR3 rearrangement, sequence reads were collapsed and filtered. For each sample, productive Simpson clonality was calculated as the square root of Simpson's diversity index over productive rearrangements. TCRdb provides this immuneACCESS table in a form limited to in-frame rearrangements. Some clones are lacking; in checked studies, under half of them reflect an unresolved V gene, and why the rest are absent is not known. From that table come the V and J calls and clone size; the DNA was used to work out D and trimming. Within this sample are almost 70,000 clones, with roughly three quarters of them counted one time only. Roughly 48% of the sample comes from the top ten.

Findings and caveats that apply to the study as a whole: The quantity of clinical and demographic metadata differed by source and by participant and was supplied without curation.

About this clone itself: Its antigen is unknown. No base qualities exist here, and no much larger clone lies one base off it.

The collaborating institutions used their own protocols to collect whole blood in K2EDTA tubes. For TCRbeta analysis, collaborators shipped samples as frozen whole blood, isolated PBMCs, or DNA extracted from either of those sample types. Sequencing input: peripheral blood. The TCR originated in a human donor in a cohort sampled during active COVID-19.

The CDR3 protein is CASSKAWGSGDLPKYNEQFF. The DNA sequence is as follows: TGTGCCAGCAGCAAAGCGTGGGGTTCGGGGGATCTCCCTAAATACAATGAGCAGTTCTTC. Recombination joined TRBV21-1 with TRBJ2-1; the table's D call, TRBD2, has no DNA check behind it. TRBV21-1 is assigned pseudogene status. From its cysteine to its phenylalanine, the CDR3 spans 20 amino acids. This entry keeps only the CDR3 DNA: 60 bases, framed from base 1.